A selection of T cell receptor beta chains follows, all from one sample in a study of PD-L1 blockade in urothelial cancer. Profiling relied on immunoSEQ multiplex PCR, and the TCRdb table lists in-frame clones only, not all of them. This table holds 85,000 to 95,000 clones, almost 90% found once. Sequences were derived from PBMCs, sampled around atezolizumab (anti-PD-L1) treatment. The receptors were gathered from a man aged 55 to 70 with urothelial cancer. The CDR3 runs from the conserved cysteine through the conserved F or W. Each record gives: V gene, J gene, D gene, clone size, CDR3 protein, CDR3 DNA. D genes are given only for firm matches. Size is omitted from some rows. Given values are once, few, many or a class for expanded clones.

V: TRBV27
J: TRBJ1-2
D: TRBD1
size: .
CDR3: CASSLTGTGNYGYTF
DNA: TGTGCCAGCAGCCTTACCGGGACAGGGAACTATGGCTACACCTTC

V: TRBV5-4
J: TRBJ2-5
D: .
size: .
CDR3: CASSTQGTQETQYF
DNA: TGTGCCAGCAGCACACAGGGGACTCAAGAGACCCAGTACTTC

V: TRBV6-5
J: TRBJ2-1
D: .
size: .
CDR3: CASSFRTAYNEQFF
DNA: TGTGCCAGCAGTTTCCGGACAGCCTACAATGAGCAGTTCTTC

V: TRBV28
J: TRBJ1-2
D: .
size: .
CDR3: CASNLGQHGGYTF
DNA: TGTGCCAGCAACCTAGGACAGCATGGTGGCTACACCTTC

V: TRBV19
J: TRBJ1-4
D: TRBD1
size: few
CDR3: CASWDREIRKLFF
DNA: TGTGCCAGTTGGGACAGGGAGATCAGAAAACTGTTTTTT

V: TRBV7-6
J: TRBJ2-3
D: TRBD2
size: .
CDR3: CASSPSPAAGYTDTQYF
DNA: TGTGCCAGCAGCCCCTCCCCAGCAGCGGGATACACAGATACGCAGTATTTT

V: TRBV28
J: TRBJ2-7
D: .
size: .
CDR3: CASSLRYEQYF
DNA: TGTGCCAGCAGTCTTCGGTACGAGCAGTACTTC

V: TRBV2
J: TRBJ2-7
D: .
size: .
CDR3: CASSNIREQYF
DNA: TGTGCCAGCAGTAATATCCGCGAGCAGTACTTC

V: TRBV4-1
J: TRBJ1-6
D: .
size: .
CDR3: CASSQEGSRVNSPLHF
DNA: TGCGCCAGCAGCCAAGAAGGGTCCAGGGTTAATTCACCCCTCCACTTT

V: TRBV2
J: TRBJ2-7
D: TRBD1
size: once
CDR3: CASSLTGRSYEQYF
DNA: TGTGCCAGCAGTTTGACAGGGCGCTCTTACGAGCAGTACTTC

V: TRBV19
J: TRBJ1-5
D: TRBD1
size: .
CDR3: CASMEGARLYGQPQHF
DNA: TGTGCCAGTATGGAGGGGGCGCGGCTCTACGGTCAGCCCCAGCATTTT

V: TRBV6-6
J: TRBJ2-1
D: .
size: .
CDR3: CASTRGPGGTYNEQFF
DNA: TGTGCCAGCACCCGAGGCCCGGGGGGCACCTACAATGAGCAGTTCTTC

V: TRBV19
J: TRBJ2-7
D: TRBD1
size: .
CDR3: CASSINRGEGEQYF
DNA: TGTGCCAGTAGTATAAACAGGGGAGAGGGCGAGCAGTACTTC

V: TRBV5-5
J: TRBJ2-2
D: .
size: .
CDR3: CASSPIGGRNTGELFF
DNA: TGTGCCAGCAGCCCTATTGGCGGGCGGAACACCGGGGAGCTGTTTTTT

V: TRBV7-2
J: TRBJ2-7
D: TRBD1
size: .
CDR3: CASSLRPGQGFYEQYF
DNA: TGTGCCAGCAGCTTAAGACCGGGACAGGGTTTCTACGAGCAGTACTTC

V: TRBV9
J: TRBJ2-5
D: .
size: once
CDR3: CASNKGGVKETQYF
DNA: TGTGCCAGCAACAAGGGGGGGGTGAAGGAGACCCAGTACTTC